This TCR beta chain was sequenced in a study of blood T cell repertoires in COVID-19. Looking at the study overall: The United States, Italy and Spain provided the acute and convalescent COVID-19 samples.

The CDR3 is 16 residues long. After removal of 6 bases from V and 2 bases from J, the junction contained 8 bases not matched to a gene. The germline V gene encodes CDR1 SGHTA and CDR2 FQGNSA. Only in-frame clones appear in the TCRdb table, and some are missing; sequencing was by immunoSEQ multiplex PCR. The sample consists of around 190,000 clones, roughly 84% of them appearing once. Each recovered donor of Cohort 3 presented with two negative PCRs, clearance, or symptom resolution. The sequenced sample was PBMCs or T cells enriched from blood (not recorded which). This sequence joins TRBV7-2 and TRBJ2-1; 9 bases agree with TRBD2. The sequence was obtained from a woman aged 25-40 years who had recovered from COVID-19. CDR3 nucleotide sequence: TGTGCCAGCAGGTTCGATAGCGGGAGCGCCTACAATGAGCAGTTCTTC. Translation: CASRFDSGSAYNEQFF.